A selection of T cell receptor beta chains follows, all from one sample in a study of T cell changes during pregnancy in multiple sclerosis. Profiled with immunoSEQ multiplex PCR; TCRdb holds only in-frame clones, not every one. Among fewer than 85,000 clones listed, about 94% were seen once. The sample consisted of peripheral blood, taken in the third trimester of pregnancy. These receptors originate from a female donor with multiple sclerosis, enrolled in a pregnancy study. The conserved cysteine and the conserved F or W are not part of the CDR3 here. Clone size is shown for a subset of rows, as once, few, many or a class of expanded clone.

ASLAGGLGTSTDTQY	-	TRBJ2-3	TRBV27
ASSLVQGAVSDTQY	-	TRBJ2-3	TRBV27
ASSPPSPNTGELF	-	TRBJ2-2	TRBV13
ASSTAGTQY	-	TRBJ2-3	TRBV10-2
ASSMTSGGVGEQF	-	TRBJ2-1	TRBV27
ASSVGGKNEAF	-	TRBJ1-1	TRBV6-5
ASSLRPGYNEQF	once	TRBJ2-1	TRBV7-3
ASSPGTTRSPLH	once	TRBJ1-6	TRBV6-5
SVEVRAMNTEAF	-	TRBJ1-1	TRBV29-1
ASSTPSGGAADTQY	-	TRBJ2-3	TRBV7-6
ASGGAAYEQY	-	TRBJ2-7	TRBV6-1
ASSPSPGYYEQY	-	TRBJ2-7	TRBV11-2
ASSPREPVWDTEAF	-	TRBJ1-1	TRBV5-1
ASSQVGWATYGYT	-	TRBJ1-2	TRBV14
ASSWGQGDQPQH	-	TRBJ1-5	TRBV7-9
AWLTGINSPLH	-	TRBJ1-6	TRBV30
ASSQDISGGSMKQF	-	TRBJ2-1	TRBV4-2
ASSLYQGTLYEQY	-	TRBJ2-7	TRBV27
ASSSRTGWIEGYT	-	TRBJ1-2	TRBV6-5
ASSVGTRNSPLH	-	TRBJ1-6	TRBV25-1
ASRRQGMDNSPLH	-	TRBJ1-6	TRBV28
ASRNRGLTEAF	-	TRBJ1-1	TRBV28
ASSFDSPYSGNTIY	-	TRBJ1-3	TRBV7-9
ATSRLMDRLRGELF	-	TRBJ2-2	TRBV15
ASSLGGSSYNEQF	-	TRBJ2-1	TRBV5-6
ASSETFDSPLH	-	TRBJ1-6	TRBV25-1
ASSSVRDRGPQETQY	-	TRBJ2-5	TRBV5-6
ASSQLARDTPETQY	-	TRBJ2-5	TRBV18
ASSLAPGTGRSPLH	-	TRBJ1-6	TRBV7-9
AIRTGPAVIDTQY	once	TRBJ2-3	TRBV10-3
ASSPMTLNYGYT	-	TRBJ1-2	TRBV5-4
ASSPGTGGNEKLF	-	TRBJ1-4	TRBV9
ASKYRGFSTDTQY	-	TRBJ2-3	TRBV6-1
ASSGGTANNEKLF	once	TRBJ1-4	TRBV27
ASSFAGTPMNTEAF	-	TRBJ1-1	TRBV27
ASSATMAGAGEAF	once	TRBJ1-1	TRBV25-1
ASSLEGVMNTEAF	-	TRBJ1-1	TRBV7-2
ASSPRTGWGNGYT	once	TRBJ1-2	TRBV7-8
ASSLVLTAPNQPQH	-	TRBJ1-5	TRBV5-1
ASSYRDFYNEQF	-	TRBJ2-1	TRBV6-5
ASSPGEAYASPLH	-	TRBJ1-6	TRBV2
ASSGLPSPYEQY	-	TRBJ2-7	TRBV13
ASRGDRRGLH	-	TRBJ1-6	TRBV2
ASSLRTMAETQY	-	TRBJ2-5	TRBV13
ASSPLSGGTDTQY	-	TRBJ2-3	TRBV9
ASSEPGGSYNEQF	-	TRBJ2-1	TRBV6-1
ASSLTGYGTEAF	-	TRBJ1-1	TRBV4-1
ASSEIGTTRVGELF	-	TRBJ2-2	TRBV6-1
ASSYGSQGFSYEQY	-	TRBJ2-7	TRBV6-5
ASSGAGQPVGQPQH	-	TRBJ1-5	TRBV6-1
ASSYEAPTDTQY	-	TRBJ2-3	TRBV6-5
ASRLRGLPGEQY	once	TRBJ2-7	TRBV2